In this sample, the clone carrying this TCR beta chain turned up a few times. Its antigen is still unknown. This CDR3 is 12 amino acids long. Per germline, CDR1 SQVTM and CDR2 ANQGSEA. V lost 6 bases and J 5 bases, leaving 11 bases between the germline ends. These data originate in a study of beta chain features in type 1 diabetes. Whole-study findings and limits: Here, the possible influence of HLA type (on TCRB rearrangement) remained unresolved.

Sequencing targeted expressed TCRB transcripts, as all isolated RNA had been reverse transcribed. Sequencing was performed with immunoSEQ multiplex PCR; in TCRdb, only in-frame clones are kept and a portion is missing. The table records 200,000 to 250,000 clones, roughly a tenth of them present only once. This chain uses TRBV29-1 with TRBJ1-5, with D unclear. Sequenced material: central memory CD4+ T cells from blood. This TCR was sampled from a man aged 18 to 29 in good health. The CDR3 spells CSVRTPDQPQHF. The CDR3 coding sequence is TGCAGCGTAAGGACTCCCGATCAGCCCCAGCATTTT.